Below, 20 T cell receptor beta chains from the same sample are listed, as sequenced in a study of CD8+ T cells in alopecia areata. Extraction of RNA preceded its reverse transcription into cDNA, which served as the sequencing template. Method: immunoSEQ multiplex PCR; TCRdb's copy keeps in-frame clones and lacks some. The profile shows more than 95,000 clones, under 40% of them singletons. Material: CD4+ T cells sorted from blood. The receptors were gathered from a human donor with alopecia areata.

This clone was observed a few times. This sequence joins TRBV5-6 and TRBJ2-1, with 8 bases lining up with TRBD2. The CDR3 totals 16 residues. Germline V CDR1 and CDR2: SGHDT, YYEEEE. The V segment lost 4 bases and the J segment 7 bases; nucleotides outside the gene matches: 13. CDR3 in DNA: TGTGCCAGCAGCGGGGGGCCGGGACTAGTGTTAAATGAGCAGTTCTTC. Protein product: CASSGGPGLVLNEQFF.

The chain has TRBV28 and TRBJ2-7; TRBD2 agrees at 7 bases. This CDR3 comprises 14 residues. Germline trimming cut 3 bases from V and 1 base from J; bases unmatched to any gene: 3. Germline V CDR1 and CDR2: MDHEN, SYDVKM. CDR3 loop: CASSFSSGSYEQYF. As DNA, the CDR3 is TGTGCCAGCAGTTTCTCTAGCGGATCCTACGAGCAGTACTTC. The full variable domain, with the rest looked up from reference TRBV28 and TRBJ2-7, is DVKVTQSSRYLVKRTGEKVFLECVQDMDHENMFWYRQDPGLGLRLIYFSYDVKMKEKGDIPEGYSVSREKKERFSLILESASTNQTSMYLCASSFSSGSYEQYFGPGTRLTVT.

The rearrangement uses TRBV5-8 and TRBJ2-3; D unresolved. This CDR3 has 13 amino acids. The germline V gene has CDR1 SGHTS and CDR2 YDEGEE. The ends were cut back, 4 bases at V and 6 bases at J, with 12 bases in the middle. CDR3 residues: CASSLYPRDTQYF. CDR3 in DNA: TGTGCCAGCAGCCTCTATCCCCGGGATACGCAGTATTTT.

The chain uses TRBV7-2 and TRBJ2-7; TRBD1 matches at 8 bases. The CDR3 runs 13 residues. The germline gives CDR1 SGHTA, CDR2 FQGNSA. V was pared by 5 bases and J by 7 bases, with 7 bases of the junction left unmatched. The chain's CDR3 is CASSPSGGGEQYF. DNA of the CDR3: TGTGCCAGCAGCCCCTCAGGGGGCGGGGAGCAGTACTTC.

The J gene is TRBJ1-1, the V gene TRBV29-1; 7 positions agree with TRBD1. The CDR3 spans 15 residues. CDR1 SQVTM and CDR2 ANQGSEA come from the germline V gene. J gave up 2 bases and V 1 base, and 7 bases lay outside the gene matches. The CDR3 loop reads CSVEALRQGNTEAFF. CDR3 nucleotides: TGCAGCGTTGAAGCCCTACGACAGGGAAACACTGAAGCTTTCTTT.

This sequence joins TRBV7-2 and TRBJ2-7; TRBD1 agrees at 11 bases. The V gene's germline CDR1 is SGHTA and CDR2 FQGNSA. The J segment lost 3 bases and the V segment lost 8 bases, leaving 6 bases of the junction unmatched. There are 14 residues in the CDR3. DNA of the CDR3: TGTGCCAGCGGTGCCGGGACAGGGGGCTACGAGCAGTACTTC. Residues: CASGAGTGGYEQYF.

This clone has just a few counts. The genes are TRBV4-3 and TRBJ2-4, with a tentative D call TRBD2 (6 bases). The CDR3 length is 14 residues. V was pared by 0 bases and J by 9 bases, with 12 bases between. Germline loops: CDR1 LGHNA, CDR2 YSLEER. This chain's CDR3 is CASSQEAWRGIQYF. CDR3 in DNA: TGCGCCAGCAGCCAAGAGGCCTGGAGGGGCATTCAGTACTTC.

This clone was seen a handful of times. Written as DNA, the CDR3 is TGCAGCGTTGATAACCACGGGACAGGGGAGGTTCGGGGCTACACCTTC. Translation gives CSVDNHGTGEVRGYTF. The chain joins TRBV29-1 to TRBJ1-2; 10 nucleotides match TRBD1. The CDR3 length is 16 residues. The junction had 15 bases not matched to a gene; V was cut back by 3 bases and J by 8 bases. Per germline, CDR1 SQVTM and CDR2 ANQGSEA.

This clone occurred a few times. The chain couples TRBV5-1 to TRBJ2-5; 8 bases line up with TRBD1. V lost 3 bases, J lost 1 base, and 2 bases stayed unmatched. Looked up from germline, CDR1 is SGHRS and CDR2 is YFSETQ. The CDR3 is made up of 14 amino acids. The CDR3 loop is CASSSGTGQETQYF. CDR3 sequence (DNA): TGCGCCAGCAGCTCCGGGACAGGCCAAGAGACCCAGTACTTC.

This clone was picked up a small number of times. The rearrangement joins TRBV13 to TRBJ1-5, with TRBD1 matching over 8 bases. From germline, CDR1 is PRHDT and CDR2 FYEKMQ (reference sequence). This CDR3 contains 13 residues. Trimming took 5 bases from V and 7 from J; bases not matched to a gene: 4. DNA for the CDR3: TGTGCCAGCAGCCCGGGACAGGCGCAGCCCCAGCATTTT. This sequence encodes CASSPGQAQPQHF. The whole variable domain, remainder taken from reference TRBV13 and TRBJ1-5, is AAGVIQSPRHLIKEKRETATLKCYPIPRHDTVYWYQQGPGQDPQFLISFYEKMQSDKGSIPDRFSAQQFSDYHSELNMSSLELGDSALYFCASSPGQAQPQHFGDGTRLSIL.

The table lists this clone with a few counts. The chain couples TRBV2 to TRBJ2-7; 8 bases are shared with TRBD1. Per the germline V gene, CDR1 is SNHLY and CDR2 is FYNNEI. The trim removed 3 bases at V and 3 bases at J, leaving 1 base unmatched. The CDR3 covers 13 residues. The CDR3 DNA sequence: TGTGCCAGCAGTGAGGGACAGGACTACGAGCAGTACTTC. Encoded protein: CASSEGQDYEQYF.

Remarks on this clone: A read error may produce the germline difference seen at one junction end. The J gene is TRBJ1-1, the V gene TRBV4-2; D is unclear. This CDR3 contains 12 residues. CDR1 is LGHNA and CDR2 is YNFKEQ in the germline V gene. CDR3 sequence reads: CANSLGVTEAFF. DNA for the CDR3: TGTGCCAACAGCCTCGGGGTGACTGAAGCTTTCTTT.

The chain uses TRBV7-2 and TRBJ2-1, with 7 bases that match TRBD2. CDR1 and CDR2 (germline): SGHTA, FQGNSA. The CDR3 covers 15 residues. After removal of 4 bases from V and 5 bases from J, the junction contained 8 bases not matched to a gene. DNA for the CDR3: TGTGCCAGCAGCTCCCCCCGGGAGGACCACAATGAGCAGTTCTTC. It translates to CASSSPREDHNEQFF. Supplemented by reference TRBV7-2 and TRBJ2-1, the full variable domain reads GAGVSQSPSNKVTEKGKDVELRCDPISGHTALYWYRQSLGQGLEFLIYFQGNSAPDKSGLPSDRFSAERTGGSVSTLTIQRTQQEDSAVYLCASSSPREDHNEQFFGPGTRLTVL.

The chain is built from TRBV2 and TRBJ2-1, with D possibly matching TRBD2 (5 bases). The CDR3 is made up of 11 amino acids. The V gene lost 4 bases and the J gene lost 7 bases, with 5 bases spanning the gap. Germline CDR1 is SNHLY and CDR2 is FYNNEI. The CDR3 loop reads CASSVANEQFF. The DNA of the CDR3 is TGTGCCAGCAGTGTAGCGAATGAGCAGTTCTTC.

This clone was seen a few times. V is TRBV30 and J is TRBJ2-1, with 9 bases matching TRBD2. Germline V CDR1 and CDR2: GTSNPN, SVGIG (reference sequence). With V trimmed by 2 bases and J by 9 bases, 2 bases remained unmatched. The CDR3 totals 12 residues. CDR3 sequence (DNA): TGTGCCTGGAGTCTAGCGGGACCTGAGCAGTTCTTC. It translates to CAWSLAGPEQFF.

In its sample, this clone was seen a few times. This rearrangement joins TRBV28 to TRBJ2-3, with D tentatively TRBD2 (6 bases). The germline gives CDR1 MDHEN, CDR2 SYDVKM. The CDR3 runs to 17 residues. V was pared by 1 base and J by 2 bases, with 16 bases between. The CDR3 is CASSLSGGIDLTDTQYF. The CDR3 region has the DNA TGTGCCAGCAGTTTATCTGGAGGGATAGATCTCACAGATACGCAGTATTTT.

This clone was observed a handful of times. The V and J genes are TRBV15 and TRBJ2-1, with 10 bases that match TRBD1. J gave up 12 bases and V 5 bases, and 4 bases lay outside the gene matches. This CDR3 spans 12 amino acids. Germline CDR1 is LNHNV and CDR2 is YYDKDF (reference sequence). This CDR3 reads CATSGDRGSQFF. CDR3 nucleotide sequence: TGTGCCACCAGCGGGGACAGGGGCTCGCAGTTCTTC.

The CDR3 reads CAWSEQLYEQYF. The CDR3 DNA is TGTGCCTGGAGCGAACAATTATACGAGCAGTACTTC. V usage is TRBV30 and J usage is TRBJ2-7; no clear D gene. The CDR3 runs 12 residues. The germline V gene encodes CDR1 GTSNPN and CDR2 SVGIG (reference sequence). V was shortened by 3 bases and J by 4 bases, with 10 bases between the two germline ends.

V and J are TRBV11-2 and TRBJ2-5; tentatively, D is TRBD1 or TRBD2 (5 bases each). The germline gives CDR1 SGHAT, CDR2 FQNNGV. V dropped 5 bases and J dropped 0 bases, with 10 bases sitting between them. The CDR3 is 14 residues long. CDR3 sequence reads: CASSKGPNQETQYF. The CDR3 region has the DNA TGTGCCAGCAGCAAGGGACCCAACCAAGAGACCCAGTACTTC.

J is TRBJ1-2 and V is TRBV7-9; 7 bases match TRBD1. V was pared by 4 bases and J by 7 bases, with 9 bases of the junction left unmatched. The CDR3 covers 14 residues. The germline V gene encodes CDR1 SEHNR and CDR2 FQNEAQ (reference sequence). Written as DNA, the CDR3 is TGTGCCAGCAGCTCTCCGGGACAGTTCCGTGGCTACACCTTC. Its protein is CASSSPGQFRGYTF.